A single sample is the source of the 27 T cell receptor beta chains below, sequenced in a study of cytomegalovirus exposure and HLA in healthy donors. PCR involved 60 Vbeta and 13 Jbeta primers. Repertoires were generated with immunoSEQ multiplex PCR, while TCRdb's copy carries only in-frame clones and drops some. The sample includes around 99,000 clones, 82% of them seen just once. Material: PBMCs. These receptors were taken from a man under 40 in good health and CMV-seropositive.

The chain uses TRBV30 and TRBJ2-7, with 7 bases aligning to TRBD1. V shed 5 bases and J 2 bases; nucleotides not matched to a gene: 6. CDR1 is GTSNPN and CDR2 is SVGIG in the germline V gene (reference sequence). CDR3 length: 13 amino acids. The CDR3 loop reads CAWARGSPYEQYF. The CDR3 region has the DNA TGTGCCTGGGCCAGGGGGTCCCCCTACGAGCAGTACTTC.

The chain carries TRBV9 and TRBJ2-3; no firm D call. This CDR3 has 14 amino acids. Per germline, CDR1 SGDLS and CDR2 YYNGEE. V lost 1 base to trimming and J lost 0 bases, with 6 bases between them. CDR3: CASSVPTSTDTQYF. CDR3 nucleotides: TGTGCCAGCAGCGTACCGACTAGCACAGATACGCAGTATTTT.

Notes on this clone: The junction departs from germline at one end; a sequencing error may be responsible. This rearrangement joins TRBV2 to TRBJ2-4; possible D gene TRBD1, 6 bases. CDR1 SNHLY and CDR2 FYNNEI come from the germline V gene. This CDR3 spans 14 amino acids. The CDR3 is CASSGQGPKNSQYF. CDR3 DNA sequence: TGTGCCAGCAGTGGGCAGGGGCCCAAAAACAGTCAGTACTTC.

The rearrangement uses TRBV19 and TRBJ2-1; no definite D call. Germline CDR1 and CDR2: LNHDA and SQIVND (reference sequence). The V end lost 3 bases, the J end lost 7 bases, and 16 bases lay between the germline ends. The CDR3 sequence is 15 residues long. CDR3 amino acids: CASSIRSKALNEQFF. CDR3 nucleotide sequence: TGTGCCAGTAGTATCCGGTCTAAAGCCCTAAATGAGCAGTTCTTC.

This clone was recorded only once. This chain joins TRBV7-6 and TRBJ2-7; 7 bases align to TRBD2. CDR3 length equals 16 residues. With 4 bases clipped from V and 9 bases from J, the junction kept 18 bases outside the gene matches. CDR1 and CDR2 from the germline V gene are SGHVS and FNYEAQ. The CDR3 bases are TGTGCCAGCAGCTCTACCCCGGGAGGAGGGCTGCTATCGCAGTACTTC. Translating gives CASSSTPGGGLLSQYF.

The DNA of the CDR3 is TGTGCCAGCTCACCAGGCGGGGGCCTTGGCAATGAGCAGTTCTTC. Amino acids: CASSPGGGLGNEQFF. The chain recombines TRBV18 with TRBJ2-1, with D possibly TRBD2 on 7 matching bases. The CDR3 is 15 residues long. In germline, CDR1 is KGHSH, CDR2 LQKENI. Trimming took 2 bases from V and 6 from J, leaving 14 bases between them.

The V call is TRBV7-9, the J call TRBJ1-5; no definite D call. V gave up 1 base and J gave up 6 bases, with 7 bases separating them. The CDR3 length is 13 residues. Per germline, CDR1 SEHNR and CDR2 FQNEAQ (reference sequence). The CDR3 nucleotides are TGTGCCAGCAGCTTAGGTTCGAGTCAGCCCCAGCATTTT. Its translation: CASSLGSSQPQHF.

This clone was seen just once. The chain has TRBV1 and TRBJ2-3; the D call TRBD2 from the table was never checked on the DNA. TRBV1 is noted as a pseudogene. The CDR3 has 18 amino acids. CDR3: CTSSQMGLAGGPGDTQYF. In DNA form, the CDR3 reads TGCACCAGCAGCCAGATGGGACTAGCGGGGGGGCCAGGGGATACGCAGTATTTT.

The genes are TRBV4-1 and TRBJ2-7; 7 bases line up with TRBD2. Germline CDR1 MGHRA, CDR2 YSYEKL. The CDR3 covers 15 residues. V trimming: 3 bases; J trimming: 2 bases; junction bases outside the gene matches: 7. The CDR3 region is CASSQSWTSAYEQYF. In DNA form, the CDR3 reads TGCGCCAGCAGCCAGAGCTGGACTAGTGCCTACGAGCAGTACTTC.

CDR3 sequence reads: CASSLRASGGADTQYF. Written as DNA, the CDR3 is TGTGCCAGCAGCTTAAGGGCTAGCGGGGGGGCAGATACGCAGTATTTT. The chain couples TRBV7-3 to TRBJ2-3; TRBD2 matches 12 bases. Germline V gene lookup returns CDR1 SGHTA and CDR2 FQGTGA. V lost 1 base, J lost 4 bases, and 3 bases stayed unmatched. The CDR3 contains 16 residues.

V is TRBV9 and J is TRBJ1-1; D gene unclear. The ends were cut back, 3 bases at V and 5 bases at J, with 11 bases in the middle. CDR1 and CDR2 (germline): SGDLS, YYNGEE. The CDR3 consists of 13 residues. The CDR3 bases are TGTGCCAGCAGCGAGAGTTCGGAGACTGAAGCTTTCTTT. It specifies CASSESSETEAFF.

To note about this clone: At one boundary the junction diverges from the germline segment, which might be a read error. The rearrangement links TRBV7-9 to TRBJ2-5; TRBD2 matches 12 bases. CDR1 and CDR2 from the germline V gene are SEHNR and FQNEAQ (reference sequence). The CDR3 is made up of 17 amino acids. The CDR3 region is CSSSRGLAGIIQETQYF. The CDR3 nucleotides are TGTTCCAGCAGTAGAGGACTAGCGGGAATCATCCAAGAGACCCAGTACTTC.

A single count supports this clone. CDR3 sequence (DNA): TGCGCCAGCAAGAGGCAGGGTGATTTGTTATGCTACGAGCAGTACTTC. Its translation is CASKRQGDLLCYEQYF. The chain joins TRBV23-1 to TRBJ2-7; tentative D call: TRBD1 (5 bases). TRBV23-1 has ORF status, its function being uncertain. CDR3 length equals 16 residues. V shed 7 bases and J shed 3 bases, with 22 bases lying between them.

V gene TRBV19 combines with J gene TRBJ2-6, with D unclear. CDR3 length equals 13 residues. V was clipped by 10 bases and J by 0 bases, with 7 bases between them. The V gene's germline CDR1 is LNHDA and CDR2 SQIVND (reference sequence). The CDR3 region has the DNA TGTGCCACCCAGAACTCTGGGGCCAACGTCCTGACTTTC. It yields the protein CATQNSGANVLTF.

The CDR3 protein is CASSSGQAGNTIYF. The CDR3 coding sequence is TGTGCCAGCAGCTCCGGACAGGCCGGAAACACCATATATTTT. The V gene is TRBV5-5, the J gene TRBJ1-3; TRBD1 agrees at 7 bases. Trimming cost V 3 bases and J 4 bases; bases outside gene matches: 4. The CDR3 spans 14 residues. The germline V gene has CDR1 SGHKS and CDR2 YYEKEE (reference sequence).

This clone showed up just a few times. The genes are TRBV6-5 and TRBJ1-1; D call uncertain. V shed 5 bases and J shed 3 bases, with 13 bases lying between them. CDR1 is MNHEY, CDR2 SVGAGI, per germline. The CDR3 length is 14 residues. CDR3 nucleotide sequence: TGTGCCAGCAGTCGGCGTGGAGGGTACACTGAAGCTTTCTTT. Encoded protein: CASSRRGGYTEAFF.

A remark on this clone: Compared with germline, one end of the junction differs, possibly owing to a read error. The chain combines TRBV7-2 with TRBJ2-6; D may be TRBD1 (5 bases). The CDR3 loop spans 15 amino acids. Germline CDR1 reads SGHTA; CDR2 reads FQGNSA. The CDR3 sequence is CASSFIYSGANGLTF. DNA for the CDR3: TGTGCCAGCAGCTTTATTTACTCTGGGGCCAACGGCCTGACTTTC.

CDR3 in DNA: TGTGCCAGCAGCCCTAGACAGGGGGCCGTGGAGACCCAGTACTTC. Its protein product is CASSPRQGAVETQYF. The chain couples TRBV7-6 to TRBJ2-5; 10 nucleotides align to TRBD1. The V gene end was trimmed by 5 bases and the J gene end by 5 bases; junction bases not matched to a gene: 8. This CDR3 has 15 residues. Per germline, CDR1 SGHVS and CDR2 FNYEAQ.

The CDR3 loop reads CASSFVGAQETQYF. The CDR3 nucleotides read TGTGCCAGCAGTTTTGTGGGGGCGCAAGAGACCCAGTACTTC. The chain uses TRBV27 and TRBJ2-5, with a weak D call TRBD1 (6 bases). CDR3 length: 14 amino acids. V dropped 3 bases and J dropped 2 bases, with 10 bases sitting between them. Germline CDR1 is MNHEY and CDR2 is SMNVEV (reference sequence).

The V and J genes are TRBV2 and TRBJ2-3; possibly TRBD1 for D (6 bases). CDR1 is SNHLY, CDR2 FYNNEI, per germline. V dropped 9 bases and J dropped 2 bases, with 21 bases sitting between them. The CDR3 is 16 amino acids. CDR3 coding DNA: TGTGCCAGTAGTACCCGGGACACCTCGTTCACAGATACGCAGTATTTT. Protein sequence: CASSTRDTSFTDTQYF.

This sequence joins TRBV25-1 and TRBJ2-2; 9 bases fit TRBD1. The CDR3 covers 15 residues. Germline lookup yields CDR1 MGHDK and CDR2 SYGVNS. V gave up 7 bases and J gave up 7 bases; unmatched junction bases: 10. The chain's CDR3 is CASTSGTGWSGELFF. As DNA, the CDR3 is TGTGCCAGCACCTCTGGGACAGGGTGGAGCGGGGAGCTGTTTTTT. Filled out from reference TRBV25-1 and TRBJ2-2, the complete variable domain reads EADIYQTPRYLVIGTGKKITLECSQTMGHDKMYWYQQDPGMELHLIHYSYGVNSTEKGDLSSESTVSRIRTEHFPLTLESARPSHTSQYLCASTSGTGWSGELFFGEGSRLTVL.

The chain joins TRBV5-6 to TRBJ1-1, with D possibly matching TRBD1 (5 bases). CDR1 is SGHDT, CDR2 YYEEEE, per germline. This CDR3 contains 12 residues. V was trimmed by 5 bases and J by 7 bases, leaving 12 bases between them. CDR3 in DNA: TGTGCCAGCAGTATTGGACACATTGAAGCTTTCTTT. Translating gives CASSIGHIEAFF.

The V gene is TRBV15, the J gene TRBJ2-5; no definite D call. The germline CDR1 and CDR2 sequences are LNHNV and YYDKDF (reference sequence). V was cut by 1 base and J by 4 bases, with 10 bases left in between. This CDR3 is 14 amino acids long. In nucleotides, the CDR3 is TGTGCCACCAGCAGAGGGAGAGGTGGAGAGACCCAGTACTTC. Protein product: CATSRGRGGETQYF.

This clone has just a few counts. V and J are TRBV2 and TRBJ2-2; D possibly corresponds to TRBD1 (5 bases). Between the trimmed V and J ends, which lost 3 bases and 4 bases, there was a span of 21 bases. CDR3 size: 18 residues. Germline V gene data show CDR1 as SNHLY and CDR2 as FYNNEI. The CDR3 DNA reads TGTGCCAGCAGTGACTCTCCTGGCAGGGTTGATATCACCGGGGAGCTGTTTTTT. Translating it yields CASSDSPGRVDITGELFF. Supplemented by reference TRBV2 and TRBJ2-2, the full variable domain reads EPEVTQTPSHQVTQMGQEVILRCVPISNHLYFYWYRQILGQKVEFLVSFYNNEISEKSEIFDDQFSVERPDGSNFTLKIRSTKLEDSAMYFCASSDSPGRVDITGELFFGEGSRLTVL.

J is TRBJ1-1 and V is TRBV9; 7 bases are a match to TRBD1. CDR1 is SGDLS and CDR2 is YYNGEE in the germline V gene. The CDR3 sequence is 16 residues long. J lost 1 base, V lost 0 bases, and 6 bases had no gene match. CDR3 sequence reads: CASSVGLTGRNTEAFF. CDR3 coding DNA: TGTGCCAGCAGCGTAGGGCTGACAGGGAGGAACACTGAAGCTTTCTTT.

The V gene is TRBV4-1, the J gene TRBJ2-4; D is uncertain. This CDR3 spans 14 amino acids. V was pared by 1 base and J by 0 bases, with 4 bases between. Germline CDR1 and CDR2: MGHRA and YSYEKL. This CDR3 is CASSQVLAKNIQYF. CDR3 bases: TGCGCCAGCAGCCAAGTTCTAGCCAAAAACATTCAGTACTTC.

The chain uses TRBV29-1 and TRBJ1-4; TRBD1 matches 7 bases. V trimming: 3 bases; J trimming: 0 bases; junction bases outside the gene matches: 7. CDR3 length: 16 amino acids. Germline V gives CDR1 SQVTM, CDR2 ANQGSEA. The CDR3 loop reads CSVEGTDKSTNEKLFF. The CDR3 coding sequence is TGCAGCGTTGAGGGGACAGACAAATCAACTAATGAAAAACTGTTTTTT.